One and the same sample provided the 20 T cell receptor beta chains below, sequenced in a study of persistence of HIV-infected CD4 T cells. Their antigen targets remain unknown. An overlapping HIV-1 Gag peptide pool stimulated these cells at 0.85 to 1 ug/peptide/mL. Sorting selected CD4+ T cells upregulating both CD40 ligand and CD69. This was the immunoSEQ version 4 assay in survey mode. Only in-frame clones appear in the TCRdb table, and some are missing; sequencing was by immunoSEQ multiplex PCR. The repertoire holds approximately 25,000 clones, with roughly 70% as singletons. The sequencing here drew on CD4+ T cells sorted from PBMCs after approximately 20-hour stimulation, taken from a patient who received antiretroviral therapy. The receptor source for this set is an adult man with HIV who was CMV-seropositive.

This sequence joins TRBV27 and TRBJ1-6, with 8 bases aligning to TRBD1. Germline V CDR1 and CDR2: MNHEY, SMNVEV (reference sequence). With V trimmed by 5 bases and J by 7 bases, 10 bases remained unmatched. The CDR3 sequence is 16 residues long. CDR3 DNA sequence: TGTGCCAGCAGTGCCGAGCCAGGACAGGGCAATTCACCCCTCCACTTT. This encodes CASSAEPGQGNSPLHF.

V is TRBV21-1 and J is TRBJ1-6; the table gives TRBD1 as D, unverified against the DNA. TRBV21-1 is annotated as a pseudogene. CDR3 length equals 13 residues. CDR3 protein: CASSIGQSNTLHF. DNA for the CDR3: TGTGCCAGCAGCATCGGACAGTCGAACACCCTCCACTTT.

The rearrangement links TRBV28 to TRBJ2-1, with TRBD1 matching over 7 bases. The ends lost 8 bases at V and 2 bases at J; junction bases unmatched: 6. The CDR3 consists of 14 residues. Germline V gene sequence: CDR1 MDHEN, CDR2 SYDVKM. CDR3 in DNA: TGTGCCAGCCTTGAGGGACAGCCCTACAATGAGCAGTTCTTC. Its translation is CASLEGQPYNEQFF.

This chain links TRBV19 with TRBJ2-7, with D possibly TRBD1 on 6 matching bases. From germline, CDR1 is LNHDA and CDR2 SQIVND (reference sequence). The ends were cut back, 5 bases at V and 2 bases at J, with 13 bases in the middle. This CDR3 comprises 14 residues. CDR3 sequence: CASSSQGITYEQYF. The DNA of the CDR3 is TGTGCCAGTAGTTCGCAGGGGATTACCTACGAGCAGTACTTC.

Within the sample, this clone is medium-sized (0.01 to 0.1%). V usage is TRBV5-1 and J usage is TRBJ1-6, with 7 bases that match TRBD1. V dropped 9 bases and J dropped 7; count of bases not matched to a gene: 10. The CDR3 is 14 amino acids. Germline loops: CDR1 SGHRS, CDR2 YFSETQ. The DNA of the CDR3 is TGCGCCACCTCGACAGGGTCGGAGAATTCACCCCTCCACTTT. Protein sequence: CATSTGSENSPLHF.

This clone turned up a few times. The rearrangement links TRBV7-3 to TRBJ2-1; 10 bases align to TRBD2. This CDR3 is built from 15 residues. In germline, CDR1 is SGHTA, CDR2 FQGTGA. The trim removed 0 bases at V and 7 bases at J, leaving 3 bases unmatched. The CDR3 reads CASSLTSSGGNEQFF. The CDR3 nucleotides are TGTGCCAGCAGCTTAACGTCTAGCGGGGGAAATGAGCAGTTCTTC. Full variable domain (remainder filled in from reference TRBV7-3 and TRBJ2-1): GAGVSQTPSNKVTEKGKYVELRCDPISGHTALYWYRQSLGQGPEFLIYFQGTGAADDSGLPNDRFFAVRPEGSVSTLKIQRTERGDSAVYLCASSLTSSGGNEQFFGPGTRLTVL.

The J gene is TRBJ2-3, the V gene TRBV29-1, with D tentatively TRBD1 (5 bases). The CDR3 is made up of 14 amino acids. V gave up 4 bases and J gave up 3 bases, with 14 bases separating them. Germline V CDR1 and CDR2: SQVTM, ANQGSEA. This chain's CDR3 is CSVAEGRGTDTQYF. DNA for the CDR3: TGCAGCGTTGCGGAAGGAAGGGGAACAGATACGCAGTATTTT.

This clone was detected only a few times. V and J are TRBV28 and TRBJ2-7, with no clear D. Germline loops: CDR1 MDHEN, CDR2 SYDVKM. CDR3 length: 13 residues. V lost 3 bases to trimming and J lost 0 bases, with 6 bases between them. DNA of the CDR3: TGTGCCAGCAGTTTGACTCCCTCCTACGAGCAGTACTTC. Encoded protein: CASSLTPSYEQYF.

The chain links TRBV25-1 to TRBJ2-5; perhaps D is TRBD1 or TRBD2 (5 bases each). V was trimmed by 3 bases and J by 4 bases, leaving 18 bases between them. The CDR3 loop spans 16 amino acids. CDR1 is MGHDK, CDR2 SYGVNS, per germline. The DNA for the CDR3 is TGTGCCAGCAGTGAGCGATTCGGGACGGTCCGAGAGACCCAGTACTTC. It codes for CASSERFGTVRETQYF. Full variable domain (remainder filled in from reference TRBV25-1 and TRBJ2-5): EADIYQTPRYLVIGTGKKITLECSQTMGHDKMYWYQQDPGMELHLIHYSYGVNSTEKGDLSSESTVSRIRTEHFPLTLESARPSHTSQYLCASSERFGTVRETQYFGPGTRLLVL.

The chain links TRBV4-2 to TRBJ2-3; either TRBD1 or TRBD2 may supply D (6 bases each). Germline CDR1 is LGHNA and CDR2 is YNFKEQ. The CDR3 is made up of 16 amino acids. The germline V and J ends were trimmed by 1 base and 4 bases, with 15 bases remaining between them. The CDR3 protein is CASSQVGGDTADTQYF. The CDR3 DNA reads TGTGCCAGCAGCCAAGTGGGCGGGGACACTGCAGATACGCAGTATTTT.

This clone was seen a few times. V and J are TRBV5-5 and TRBJ1-4; weak D call: TRBD1 (6 bases). There are 17 residues in the CDR3. V lost 0 bases and J 0 bases, leaving 12 bases between the germline ends. Germline V gene sequence: CDR1 SGHKS, CDR2 YYEKEE (reference sequence). The CDR3 is CASSLVGHPSTNEKLFF. The CDR3 DNA sequence: TGTGCCAGCAGCTTGGTGGGACATCCCTCAACTAATGAAAAACTGTTTTTT.

This clone was seen once. This chain connects TRBV14 to TRBJ1-3; TRBD1 is a possible D gene (6 bases). This CDR3 region has 16 residues. The V and J ends lost 2 bases and 4 bases respectively, with 15 bases between them. Germline CDR1 is SGHDN and CDR2 is FVKESK. The CDR3 coding sequence is TGTGCCAGCAGCCAAAAGACAGGTGTCGGCGGAAACACCATATATTTT. This sequence encodes CASSQKTGVGGNTIYF. Full variable domain (remainder filled in from reference TRBV14 and TRBJ1-3): EAGVTQFPSHSVIEKGQTVTLRCDPISGHDNLYWYRRVMGKEIKFLLHFVKESKQDESGMPNNRFLAERTGGTYSTLKVQPAELEDSGVYFCASSQKTGVGGNTIYFGEGSWLTVV.

The rearrangement uses TRBV28 and TRBJ2-1; 9 nucleotides line up with TRBD1. This CDR3 comprises 13 residues. Germline CDR1 MDHEN, CDR2 SYDVKM. V dropped 9 bases and J dropped 6; count of bases not matched to a gene: 6. The CDR3 region is CASNDRGSNEQFF. The CDR3 DNA is TGTGCCAGTAACGACAGGGGGAGCAATGAGCAGTTCTTC.

The table lists this clone with a few counts. This sequence joins TRBV19 and TRBJ1-6; D possibly corresponds to TRBD1 (5 bases). The V gene lost 5 bases and the J gene lost 14 bases, with 13 bases spanning the gap. This CDR3 has 12 amino acids. CDR1 is LNHDA, CDR2 SQIVND, per germline (reference sequence). The CDR3 DNA follows: TGTGCCAGTAGTTCCCGAGGGGTAACCCTCCACTTT. Protein sequence: CASSSRGVTLHF.

The gene calls are TRBV6-7 and TRBJ2-7; tentatively, D is TRBD2 (5 bases). TRBV6-7 has ORF status, its function being uncertain. The CDR3 runs 11 residues. The V and J ends lost 5 bases and 5 bases respectively, with 7 bases between them. Here the CDR3 DNA reads TGTGCCAGCAGTCGAGGGAACGAGCAGTACTTC. Its protein is CASSRGNEQYF.

This clone was picked up one time. This chain connects TRBV19 to TRBJ1-5; 7 bases match TRBD1. The CDR3 spans 14 residues. Germline trimming cut 5 bases from V and 3 bases from J; bases unmatched to any gene: 4. The germline CDR1 and CDR2 sequences are LNHDA and SQIVND (reference sequence). CDR3 in DNA: TGTGCCAGTAGTCCGGGACAGCTCAATCAGCCCCAGCATTTT. Protein: CASSPGQLNQPQHF. Variable domain in full (rest from reference TRBV19 and TRBJ1-5): DGGITQSPKYLFRKEGQNVTLSCEQNLNHDAMYWYRQDPGQGLRLIYYSQIVNDFQKGDIAEGYSVSREKKESFPLTVTSAQKNPTAFYLCASSPGQLNQPQHFGDGTRLSIL.

This rearrangement joins TRBV9 to TRBJ2-2; the D gene is possibly TRBD2 (5 bases). This CDR3 has 16 residues. Germline V gene sequence: CDR1 SGDLS, CDR2 YYNGEE. Trimming took 1 base from V and 1 from J, leaving 11 bases between them. The CDR3 loop is CASSVPGRGNTGELFF. The CDR3 DNA reads as TGTGCCAGCAGCGTACCCGGACGGGGGAACACCGGGGAGCTGTTTTTT.

The V gene is TRBV6-4, the J gene TRBJ2-2, with 10 bases matching TRBD2. This CDR3 region has 15 residues. Germline values: CDR1 MRHNA, CDR2 SNTAGT. V gave up 4 bases and J gave up 3 bases; unmatched junction bases: 2. The DNA of the CDR3 is TGTGCCAGCAGTGTGGGGACTAGCGACACCGGGGAGCTGTTTTTT. Translating it yields CASSVGTSDTGELFF.

The sample holds a few counts of this clone. This chain uses TRBV27 with TRBJ2-1; TRBD2 aligns across 8 bases. The CDR3 extends over 14 amino acids. Germline V lookup: CDR1 MNHEY, CDR2 SMNVEV (reference sequence). V gave up 6 bases and J gave up 5 bases; unmatched junction bases: 6. The DNA of the CDR3 is TGTGCCAGCAGAGACAGCGGGGGTAACAATGAGCAGTTCTTC. Its protein is CASRDSGGNNEQFF.

The chain employs TRBV5-5 and TRBJ1-1; 11 bases fit TRBD1. J gave up 1 base and V 2 bases, and 10 bases lay outside the gene matches. Germline values: CDR1 SGHKS, CDR2 YYEKEE (reference sequence). This CDR3 has 18 amino acids. CDR3 DNA sequence: TGTGCCAGCAGCTTCGGTGGGACAGGGGGTAGCGGGAACACTGAAGCTTTCTTT. Encoded protein: CASSFGGTGGSGNTEAFF.